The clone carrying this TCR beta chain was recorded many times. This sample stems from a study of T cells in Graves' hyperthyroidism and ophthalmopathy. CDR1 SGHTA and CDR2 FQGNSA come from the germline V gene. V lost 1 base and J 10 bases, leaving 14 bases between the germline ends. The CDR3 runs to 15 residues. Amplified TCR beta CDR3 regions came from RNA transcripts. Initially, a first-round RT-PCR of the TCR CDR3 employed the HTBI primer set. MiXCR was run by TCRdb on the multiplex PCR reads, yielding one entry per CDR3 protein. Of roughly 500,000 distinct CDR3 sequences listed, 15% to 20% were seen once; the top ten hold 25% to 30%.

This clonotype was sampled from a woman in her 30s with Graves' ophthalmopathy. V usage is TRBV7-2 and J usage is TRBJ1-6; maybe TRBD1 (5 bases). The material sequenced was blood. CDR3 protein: CASSLVHGGRSPLHF. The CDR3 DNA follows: TGTGCCAGCAGCTTAGTCCACGGGGGGAGGTCACCCCTCCACTTT.